The 9 T cell receptor beta chains below were found in one sample sequenced in a study of cytomegalovirus exposure and HLA in healthy donors. The PCR employed 60 Vbeta primers together with 13 Jbeta primers. Assay: immunoSEQ multiplex PCR; the TCRdb copy retains only in-frame clones and omits some. The profile shows approximately 190,000 clones, about four fifths of them singletons. Specimen: PBMCs. These receptors were collected from a boy aged 5-17 years in good health and CMV-seronegative.

The chain employs TRBV4-1 and TRBJ2-7, with 7 bases lining up with TRBD1. CDR1 MGHRA and CDR2 YSYEKL come from the germline V gene. There are 17 residues in the CDR3. V was clipped by 5 bases and J by 1 base; unmatched bases: 14. The CDR3 DNA sequence: TGCGCCAGCAGCGGACCCCAAAGACAGGGTACATCCTACGAGCAGTACTTC. It yields the protein CASSGPQRQGTSYEQYF.

The V call is TRBV5-6, the J call TRBJ2-5; 10 nucleotides agree with TRBD2. Trimming removed 5 bases from V and 3 bases from J; junction bases left unmatched: 10. Germline V lookup: CDR1 SGHDT, CDR2 YYEEEE. The CDR3 length is 16 residues. The CDR3 protein is CASRSSGRGVEETQYF. CDR3 coding DNA: TGTGCCAGCAGGTCTAGCGGGAGAGGGGTCGAAGAGACCCAGTACTTC.

There are a few counts of this clone. One end of the junction is discordant with germline, which a read error may explain. Distinct nucleotide sequences in the sample also encode this CDR3. The rearrangement links TRBV7-8 to TRBJ2-7; 10 nucleotides match TRBD2. The CDR3 consists of 14 residues. Germline loops: CDR1 SGHVS, CDR2 FQNEAQ. The CDR3 protein is CASNGLAETYEQYF. CDR3 bases: TGCGCCAGTAACGGACTAGCGGAGACCTACGAGCAGTACTTC.

This chain links TRBV13 with TRBJ2-2; TRBD2 matches 16 bases. Germline V gives CDR1 PRHDT, CDR2 FYEKMQ (reference sequence). The CDR3 covers 19 residues. Trimming at V came to 4 bases and at J to 6 bases, leaving 11 bases not matched to a gene. The CDR3 region is CASSSPGTSGGAVSGELFF. For the CDR3, the DNA is TGTGCCAGCAGCTCGCCCGGGACTAGCGGGGGGGCAGTTTCCGGGGAGCTGTTTTTT.

The V gene is TRBV15, the J gene TRBJ2-1; tentatively, D is TRBD2 (6 bases). CDR3 length equals 15 residues. CDR1 and CDR2 from the germline V gene are LNHNV and YYDKDF (reference sequence). Trimming pared 0 bases from V and 6 bases from J, leaving 12 bases between. The CDR3 sequence is CATSRDLTRTNEQFF. CDR3 bases: TGTGCCACCAGCAGAGATCTGACTAGGACCAATGAGCAGTTCTTC.

The gene calls are TRBV27 and TRBJ1-6; 10 bases are shared with TRBD1. V lost 2 bases and J lost 3; bases outside the gene matches: 13. The CDR3 consists of 20 residues. Germline-derived CDR1 and CDR2 are MNHEY and SMNVEV (reference sequence). In DNA form, the CDR3 reads TGTGCCAGCAGTTTAGCCCTCCGACAGGGGGCACCTGTCTATAATTCACCCCTCCACTTT. The encoded protein is CASSLALRQGAPVYNSPLHF.

The chain employs TRBV7-3 and TRBJ2-5; perhaps TRBD2 as D (6 bases). The germline V gene encodes CDR1 SGHTA and CDR2 FQGTGA. This CDR3 has 13 residues. Trimming removed 5 bases from V and 4 bases from J, with 11 bases in between. The CDR3 coding sequence is TGTGCCAGCAGCCCGCAGGGAGGAGAGACCCAGTACTTC. It yields the protein CASSPQGGETQYF.

A word on this clone: The sample contains more than one DNA sequence encoding this CDR3. This chain links TRBV7-3 with TRBJ2-7, with 9 bases fitting TRBD2. Germline CDR1 SGHTA, CDR2 FQGTGA. V lost 0 bases to trimming and J lost 2 bases; unmatched junction nucleotides: 2. This CDR3 contains 15 residues. This chain's CDR3 is CASSLTAGGPYEQYF. DNA of the CDR3: TGTGCCAGCAGCTTAACGGCGGGGGGGCCCTACGAGCAGTACTTC.

The gene calls are TRBV11-2 and TRBJ2-1; 13 bases line up with TRBD2. The J segment lost 7 bases and the V segment lost 5 bases, leaving 5 bases of the junction unmatched. The CDR3 spans 15 residues. Per the germline V gene, CDR1 is SGHAT and CDR2 is FQNNGV. CDR3 nucleotide sequence: TGTGCCAGCAGCCGAGGACTAGCGGGAGTAAATGAGCAGTTCTTC. This sequence encodes CASSRGLAGVNEQFF.